These 24 T cell receptor beta chains originate from one sample sequenced in a study of OX40 agonist ivuxolimab in advanced cancers. Produced via immunoSEQ multiplex PCR; TCRdb's table is partial and in-frame only. In the table there are about 84,000 clones, 94% of which are singletons. The material sequenced was CD4+ or CD8+ T cells sorted from blood, taken in a trial of the OX40 agonist ivuxolimab. The receptors derive from an adult with an advanced solid tumor such as melanoma, head and neck, liver or kidney cancer.

The chain links TRBV11-2 to TRBJ2-3, with D perhaps matching TRBD1 (6 bases). Between the trimmed V and J ends, which lost 2 bases and 5 bases, there was a span of 11 bases. The CDR3 runs 14 residues. The V gene's germline CDR1 is SGHAT and CDR2 FQNNGV. CDR3 sequence reads: CASSLTQGQDTQYF. The CDR3 DNA follows: TGTGCCAGCAGCTTAACACAGGGCCAAGATACGCAGTATTTT.

This chain joins TRBV30 and TRBJ2-7; D is perhaps TRBD2 (6 bases). From germline, CDR1 is GTSNPN and CDR2 SVGIG (reference sequence). V dropped 2 bases and J dropped 0 bases, with 11 bases sitting between them. The CDR3 sequence is 14 residues long. CDR3 residues: CAWSLGRSSYEQYF. CDR3 coding DNA: TGTGCCTGGAGTTTAGGGAGGAGCTCCTACGAGCAGTACTTC. Full variable domain (remainder filled in from reference TRBV30 and TRBJ2-7): SQTIHQWPATLVQPVGSPLSLECTVEGTSNPNLYWYRQAAGRGLQLLFYSVGIGQISSEVPQNLSASRPQDRQFILSSKKLLLSDSGFYLCAWSLGRSSYEQYFGPGTRLTVT.

The genes are TRBV29-1 and TRBJ1-1, with D possibly matching TRBD1 (5 bases). Between the trimmed V and J ends, which lost 5 bases and 2 bases, there was a span of 15 bases. This CDR3 region has 14 residues. Germline values: CDR1 SQVTM, CDR2 ANQGSEA. The CDR3 loop reads CSVPSLRGNTEAFF. Here the CDR3 DNA reads TGCAGCGTTCCCTCATTAAGGGGAAACACTGAAGCTTTCTTT. The variable domain in full, completed from reference TRBV29-1 and TRBJ1-1, reads SAVISQKPSRDICQRGTSLTIQCQVDSQVTMMFWYRQQPGQSLTLIATANQGSEATYESGFVIDKFPISRPNLTFSTLTVSNMSPEDSSIYLCSVPSLRGNTEAFFGQGTRLTVV.

CDR3 loop: CASSFPGTNYNEQFF. The CDR3 nucleotides read TGTGCCAGCAGTTTCCCCGGGACTAACTACAATGAGCAGTTCTTC. The rearrangement joins TRBV27 to TRBJ2-1; 7 bases line up with TRBD2. The CDR3 loop spans 15 amino acids. J was trimmed by 3 bases and V by 3 bases; bases with no gene match: 5. Germline loops: CDR1 MNHEY, CDR2 SMNVEV (reference sequence).

The V gene is TRBV30, the J gene TRBJ2-7, with D perhaps TRBD1 (5 bases). The V gene lost 1 base and the J gene lost 2 bases, with 9 bases spanning the gap. Germline lookup yields CDR1 GTSNPN and CDR2 SVGIG (reference sequence). The CDR3 length is 13 residues. CDR3 residues: CAWSGAGPYEQYF. CDR3 in DNA: TGTGCCTGGAGTGGGGCAGGGCCCTACGAGCAGTACTTC.

This chain uses TRBV4-2 with TRBJ2-7; 9 nucleotides align to TRBD2. Germline CDR1 LGHNA, CDR2 YNFKEQ. V was clipped by 0 bases and J by 13 bases; unmatched bases: 13. The CDR3 has 15 amino acids. CDR3 amino acids: CASSQEASGTATGYF. CDR3 DNA: TGTGCCAGCAGCCAAGAGGCTAGCGGGACTGCAACCGGATACTTC.

The sample holds a few counts of this clone. The chain couples TRBV15 to TRBJ2-2, with 7 bases fitting TRBD2. V gave up 4 bases and J gave up 3 bases; unmatched junction bases: 8. The germline CDR1 and CDR2 sequences are LNHNV and YYDKDF (reference sequence). The CDR3 length is 16 residues. CDR3: CATSITQRGDTGELFF. The CDR3 bases are TGTGCCACCAGCATCACCCAACGGGGGGACACCGGGGAGCTGTTTTTT. The full variable domain, with the rest looked up from reference TRBV15 and TRBJ2-2, is DAMVIQNPRYQVTQFGKPVTLSCSQTLNHNVMYWYQQKSSQAPKLLFHYYDKDFNNEADTPDNFQSRRPNTSFCFLDIRSPGLGDTAMYLCATSITQRGDTGELFFGEGSRLTVL.

The CDR3 sequence: CAISESSGYDGYTF. Written as DNA, the CDR3 is TGTGCCATCAGTGAGTCATCGGGGTACGATGGCTACACCTTC. The chain combines TRBV10-3 with TRBJ1-2; no clear D. CDR3 length equals 14 residues. Looked up from germline, CDR1 is ENHRY and CDR2 is SYGVKD. V was pared by 0 bases and J by 6 bases, with 11 bases between.

The chain couples TRBV7-2 to TRBJ2-7; the match to TRBD1 covers 12 bases. The germline CDR1 and CDR2 sequences are SGHTA and FQGNSA. V dropped 3 bases and J dropped 4; count of bases not matched to a gene: 13. The CDR3 extends over 18 amino acids. The CDR3 DNA sequence: TGTGCCAGCAGCTTTGCCACATTCGGGACAGGGGGCGTTTACGAGCAGTACTTC. This codes for CASSFATFGTGGVYEQYF.

The chain joins TRBV7-2 to TRBJ2-4; D is uncertain. V dropped 6 bases and J dropped 5 bases, with 8 bases sitting between them. The CDR3 loop spans 12 amino acids. CDR1 and CDR2 (germline): SGHTA, FQGNSA. The CDR3 loop reads CASSPDQNIQYF. In DNA form, the CDR3 reads TGTGCCAGCAGTCCGGACCAAAACATTCAGTACTTC.

Only one count was recorded for this clone. The rearrangement joins TRBV11-2 to TRBJ2-1; possible D gene TRBD1, 6 bases. The CDR3 is 16 residues long. Per the germline V gene, CDR1 is SGHAT and CDR2 is FQNNGV. Trimming pared 5 bases from V and 3 bases from J, leaving 17 bases between. DNA of the CDR3: TGTGCCAGCAGCCAAGGGGGAGCATGGTACTACAATGAGCAGTTCTTC. This translates into CASSQGGAWYYNEQFF.

This clone has more than one count but fewer than ten. The identical CDR3 is also encoded by other nucleotide sequences in the sample. This rearrangement joins TRBV6-5 to TRBJ1-1; D gene ambiguous. V was clipped by 0 bases and J by 0 bases, with 2 bases between them. CDR3 length: 13 amino acids. Germline V lookup: CDR1 MNHEY, CDR2 SVGAGI. In DNA form, the CDR3 reads TGTGCCAGCAGTTACTCAGTGAACACTGAAGCTTTCTTT. Protein product: CASSYSVNTEAFF.

This rearrangement joins TRBV15 to TRBJ2-7; possible D gene TRBD1, 5 bases. The CDR3 loop spans 16 amino acids. CDR1 and CDR2 from the germline V gene are LNHNV and YYDKDF (reference sequence). V lost 0 bases and J lost 2, with 14 bases in between. The CDR3 DNA sequence: TGTGCCACCAGCAGAGATCTAGACAGCATGGCCTACGAGCAGTACTTC. Residues: CATSRDLDSMAYEQYF.

The chain couples TRBV6-1 to TRBJ2-1; 11 positions agree with TRBD2. Unmatched junction bases numbered 10, after V lost 1 base and J lost 8 bases. This CDR3 has 17 amino acids. CDR1 and CDR2 from the germline V gene are MNHNS and SASEGT. The CDR3, as DNA: TGTGCCAGCAGTGAAGGAGGGCTAGCGGGAGGTGCCTATGAGCAGTTCTTC. It specifies CASSEGGLAGGAYEQFF.

The chain carries TRBV5-4 and TRBJ2-7; 8 nucleotides line up with TRBD1. Germline V gives CDR1 SGHNT, CDR2 YYREEE (reference sequence). CDR3 length equals 14 residues. Losses at the gene ends were 4 bases for V and 5 bases for J; bases not matched to a gene: 8. For the CDR3, the DNA is TGTGCCAGCAGCCCGCCGGACAGGGCCAACGAGCAGTACTTC. This gives the protein CASSPPDRANEQYF.

This chain uses TRBV4-3 with TRBJ2-3, with 7 nucleotides matching TRBD2. Germline CDR1 and CDR2: LGHNA and YSLEER. This CDR3 has 15 residues. J gave up 4 bases and V 1 base, and 5 bases lay outside the gene matches. The CDR3 sequence: CASSQAGRAPDTQYF. CDR3 coding DNA: TGCGCCAGCAGCCAAGCAGGGAGGGCCCCAGATACGCAGTATTTT.

The rearrangement uses TRBV7-3 and TRBJ2-1, with TRBD2 identical over 7 bases. The CDR3 spans 15 residues. V trimming: 2 bases; J trimming: 2 bases; junction bases outside the gene matches: 3. The germline CDR1 and CDR2 sequences are SGHTA and FQGTGA. For the CDR3, the DNA is TGTGCCAGCAGCTTAGGCCTAGCGGCCTACAATGAGCAGTTCTTC. It yields the protein CASSLGLAAYNEQFF. The whole variable domain, remainder taken from reference TRBV7-3 and TRBJ2-1, is GAGVSQTPSNKVTEKGKYVELRCDPISGHTALYWYRQSLGQGPEFLIYFQGTGAADDSGLPNDRFFAVRPEGSVSTLKIQRTERGDSAVYLCASSLGLAAYNEQFFGPGTRLTVL.

The rearrangement uses TRBV6-1 and TRBJ1-1; a weak D match, TRBD1 (5 bases). The germline V and J ends were trimmed by 4 bases and 3 bases, with 9 bases remaining between them. The CDR3 spans 13 residues. Germline V gene lookup returns CDR1 MNHNS and CDR2 SASEGT. CDR3 loop: CASSGGWHTEAFF. The CDR3 DNA reads as TGTGCCAGCAGTGGGGGGTGGCACACTGAAGCTTTCTTT.

J is TRBJ2-6 and V is TRBV27, with D unclear. The CDR3 length is 13 residues. The germline V and J ends were trimmed by 0 bases and 3 bases, with 0 bases remaining between them. Germline CDR1 reads MNHEY; CDR2 reads SMNVEV (reference sequence). CDR3 sequence reads: CASSLSGANVLTF. As DNA, the CDR3 is TGTGCCAGCAGTTTATCTGGGGCCAACGTCCTGACTTTC.

The V and J genes are TRBV29-1 and TRBJ2-7, with TRBD1 matching 7 bases. CDR3 length: 15 residues. Looked up from germline, CDR1 is SQVTM and CDR2 is ANQGSEA. Trimming took 1 base from V and 5 from J; bases not matched to a gene: 11. The CDR3 coding sequence is TGCAGCGTTGAAGCCAGGATGACAGGGCGGAACGAGCAGTACTTC. Its translation: CSVEARMTGRNEQYF.

The chain carries TRBV2 and TRBJ2-7; 10 bases match TRBD1. The CDR3 runs to 15 residues. The V gene's germline CDR1 is SNHLY and CDR2 FYNNEI. V lost 5 bases to trimming and J lost 4 bases; unmatched junction nucleotides: 8. CDR3 DNA sequence: TGTGCCAGCAGTCCGACAGGGGGCACCGGGTACGAGCAGTACTTC. Encoded protein: CASSPTGGTGYEQYF.

The rearrangement joins TRBV6-1 to TRBJ1-5; D remains ambiguous. The CDR3 is made up of 14 amino acids. The V end lost 2 bases, the J end lost 7 bases, and 12 bases lay between the germline ends. Germline CDR1 MNHNS, CDR2 SASEGT. CDR3 sequence: CASSEHFVGQPQHF. The CDR3 nucleotides are TGTGCCAGCAGTGAACATTTCGTAGGACAGCCCCAGCATTTT.

The CDR3 reads CASSPGTSGRIEQFF. The CDR3 nucleotides read TGTGCCAGCAGTCCTGGTACTAGCGGGAGGATTGAGCAGTTCTTC. This chain joins TRBV27 and TRBJ2-1; TRBD2 aligns across 12 bases. The V gene end was trimmed by 5 bases and the J gene end by 9 bases; junction bases not matched to a gene: 8. The CDR3 length is 15 residues. Germline values: CDR1 MNHEY, CDR2 SMNVEV (reference sequence).

The genes are TRBV9 and TRBJ2-2, with 8 bases fitting TRBD2. Trimming took 3 bases from V and 6 from J; bases not matched to a gene: 10. The CDR3 has 16 amino acids. CDR1 and CDR2 (germline): SGDLS, YYNGEE. CDR3 bases: TGTGCCAGCAGCGCAGTAGCGGGACTAGGCGCCGGGGAGCTGTTTTTT. It is translated as CASSAVAGLGAGELFF.